This TCR beta chain was recorded in a study of molecular identifiers for immune sequencing clone quantification. Germline CDR1 and CDR2: SGHVS and FNYEAQ. The CDR3 sequence is 14 residues long. The ends were cut back, 3 bases at V and 5 bases at J, with 14 bases in the middle. Naive CD8 T cells underwent sorting with the CD8+CD4-CCR7+CD45RA+ definition. This clonotype has a handful of counts. The conserved phenylalanine or tryptophan normally closing the CDR3 is absent here, so this likely arose from a read error. The authors built bulk TCR libraries by previously described methods with listed TCR primers. TCRdb reprocessed the PCR reads via MiXCR and lists one record per CDR3 protein. This table has hundreds of thousands of distinct CDR3 sequences, about 25% appearing once.

The sample comprised naive CD8+ T cells from blood, with Jurkat cell RNA spiked in. The subset was: FACS-sorted CD8+CD4-CCR7+CD45RA+ naive T cells. V and J are TRBV7-6 and TRBJ2-7; TRBD2 is a possible D gene (5 bases). This sequence originates from a human donor in good health. Some libraries in this study had Jurkat cell RNA spiked in. The CDR3 sequence: CASSFGSVTDEQYL. CDR3 DNA sequence: TGTGCCAGCAGCTTTGGGAGCGTAACCGACGAGCAGTACCTC.